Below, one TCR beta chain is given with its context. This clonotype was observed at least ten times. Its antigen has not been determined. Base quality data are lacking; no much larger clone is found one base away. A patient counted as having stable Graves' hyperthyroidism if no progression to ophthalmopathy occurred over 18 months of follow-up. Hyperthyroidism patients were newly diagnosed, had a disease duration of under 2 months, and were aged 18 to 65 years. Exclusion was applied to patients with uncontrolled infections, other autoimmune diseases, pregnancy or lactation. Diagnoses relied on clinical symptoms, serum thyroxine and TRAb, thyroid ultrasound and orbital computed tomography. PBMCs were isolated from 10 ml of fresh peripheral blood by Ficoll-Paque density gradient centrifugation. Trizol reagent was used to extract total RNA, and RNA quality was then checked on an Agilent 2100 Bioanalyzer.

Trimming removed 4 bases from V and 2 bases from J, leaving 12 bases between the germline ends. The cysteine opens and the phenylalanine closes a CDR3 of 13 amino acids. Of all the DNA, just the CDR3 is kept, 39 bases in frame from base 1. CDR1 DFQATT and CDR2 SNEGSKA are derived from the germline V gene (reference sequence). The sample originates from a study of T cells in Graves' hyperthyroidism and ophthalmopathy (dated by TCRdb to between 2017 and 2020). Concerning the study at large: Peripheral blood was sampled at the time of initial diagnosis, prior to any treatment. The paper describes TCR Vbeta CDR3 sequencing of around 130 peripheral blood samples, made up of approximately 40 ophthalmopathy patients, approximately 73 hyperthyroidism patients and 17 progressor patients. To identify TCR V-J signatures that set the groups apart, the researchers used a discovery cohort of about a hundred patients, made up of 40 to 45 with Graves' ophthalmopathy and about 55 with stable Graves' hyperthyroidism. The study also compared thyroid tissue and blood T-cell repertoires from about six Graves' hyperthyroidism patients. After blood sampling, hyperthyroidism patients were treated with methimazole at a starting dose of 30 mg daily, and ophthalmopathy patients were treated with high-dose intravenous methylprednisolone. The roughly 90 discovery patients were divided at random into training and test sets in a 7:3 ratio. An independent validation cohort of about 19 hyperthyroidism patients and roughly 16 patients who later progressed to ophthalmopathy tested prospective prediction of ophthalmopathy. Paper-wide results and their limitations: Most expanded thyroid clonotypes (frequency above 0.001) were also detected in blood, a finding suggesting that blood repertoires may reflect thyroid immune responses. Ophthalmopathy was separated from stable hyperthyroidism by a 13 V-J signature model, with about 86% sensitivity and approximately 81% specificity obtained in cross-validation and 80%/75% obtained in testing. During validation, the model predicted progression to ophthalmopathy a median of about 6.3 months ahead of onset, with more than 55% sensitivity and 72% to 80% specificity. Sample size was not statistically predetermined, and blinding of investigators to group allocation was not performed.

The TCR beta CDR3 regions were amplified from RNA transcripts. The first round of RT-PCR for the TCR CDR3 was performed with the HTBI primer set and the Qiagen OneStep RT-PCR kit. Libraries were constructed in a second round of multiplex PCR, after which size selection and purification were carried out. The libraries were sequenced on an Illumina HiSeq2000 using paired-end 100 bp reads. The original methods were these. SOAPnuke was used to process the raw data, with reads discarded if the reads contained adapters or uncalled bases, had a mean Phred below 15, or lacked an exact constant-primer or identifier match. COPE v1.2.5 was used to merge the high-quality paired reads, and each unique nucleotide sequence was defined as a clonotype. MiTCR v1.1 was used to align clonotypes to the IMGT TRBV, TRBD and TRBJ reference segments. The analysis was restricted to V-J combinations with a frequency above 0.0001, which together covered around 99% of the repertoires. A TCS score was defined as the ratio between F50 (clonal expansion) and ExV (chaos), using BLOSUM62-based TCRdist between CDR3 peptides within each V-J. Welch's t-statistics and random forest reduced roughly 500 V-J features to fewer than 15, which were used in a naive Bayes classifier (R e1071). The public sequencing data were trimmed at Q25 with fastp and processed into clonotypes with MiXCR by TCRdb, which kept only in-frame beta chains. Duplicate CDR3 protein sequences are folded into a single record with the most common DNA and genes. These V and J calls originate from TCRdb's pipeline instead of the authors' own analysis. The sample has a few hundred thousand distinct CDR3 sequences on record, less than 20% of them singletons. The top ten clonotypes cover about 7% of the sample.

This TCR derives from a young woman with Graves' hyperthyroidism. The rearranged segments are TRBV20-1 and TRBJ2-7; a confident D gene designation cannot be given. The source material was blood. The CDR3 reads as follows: CSATRQSAYEQYF. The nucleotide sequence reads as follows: TGCAGTGCTACAAGACAAAGCGCCTACGAGCAGTACTTC.